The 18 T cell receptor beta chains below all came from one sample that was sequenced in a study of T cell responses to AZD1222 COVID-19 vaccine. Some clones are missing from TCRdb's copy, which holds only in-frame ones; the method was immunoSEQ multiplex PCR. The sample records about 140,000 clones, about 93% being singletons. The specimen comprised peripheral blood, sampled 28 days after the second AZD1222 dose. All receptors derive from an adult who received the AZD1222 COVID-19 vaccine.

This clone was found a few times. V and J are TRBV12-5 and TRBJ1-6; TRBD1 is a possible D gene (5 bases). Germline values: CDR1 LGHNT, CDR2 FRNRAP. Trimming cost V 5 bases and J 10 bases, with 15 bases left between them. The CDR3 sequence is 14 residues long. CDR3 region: CASGTGVGESPLHF. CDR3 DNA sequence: TGTGCTAGTGGTACAGGCGTCGGGGAATCACCCCTCCACTTT.

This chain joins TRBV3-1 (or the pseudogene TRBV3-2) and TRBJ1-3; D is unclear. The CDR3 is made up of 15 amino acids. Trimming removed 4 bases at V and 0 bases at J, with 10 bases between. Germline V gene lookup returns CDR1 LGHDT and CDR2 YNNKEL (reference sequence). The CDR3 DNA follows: TGTGCCAGCAGCCCGTCCGTGAGCTCTGGAAACACCATATATTTT. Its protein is CASSPSVSSGNTIYF.

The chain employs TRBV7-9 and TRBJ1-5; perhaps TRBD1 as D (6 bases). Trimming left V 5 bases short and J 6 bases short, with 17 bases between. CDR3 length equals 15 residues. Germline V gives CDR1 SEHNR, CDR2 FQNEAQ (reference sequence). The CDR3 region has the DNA TGTGCCAGCAGCCCGAGAGGGGGGGGCTCTCAGCCCCAGCATTTT. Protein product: CASSPRGGGSQPQHF.

The CDR3 nucleotides are TGTGCCAGCAGCATCGACAGGGTGGCCGGGGAGCTGTTTTTT. Amino acid sequence: CASSIDRVAGELFF. The chain employs TRBV11-2 and TRBJ2-2; 7 nucleotides agree with TRBD1. CDR1 is SGHAT and CDR2 is FQNNGV in the germline V gene. The CDR3 covers 14 residues. Losses at the gene ends were 5 bases for V and 6 bases for J; bases not matched to a gene: 6. The variable domain in full, with the rest retrieved from reference TRBV11-2 and TRBJ2-2, is EAGVAQSPRYKIIEKRQSVAFWCNPISGHATLYWYQQILGQGPKLLIQFQNNGVVDDSQLPKDRFSAERLKGVDSTLKIQPAKLEDSAVYLCASSIDRVAGELFFGEGSRLTVL.

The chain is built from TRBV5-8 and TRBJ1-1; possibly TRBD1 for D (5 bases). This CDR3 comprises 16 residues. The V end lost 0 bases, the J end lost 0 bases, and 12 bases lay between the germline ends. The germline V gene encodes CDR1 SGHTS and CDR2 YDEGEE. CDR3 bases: TGTGCCAGCAGCTTGGGTCAGGGAAGTATGAACACTGAAGCTTTCTTT. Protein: CASSLGQGSMNTEAFF.

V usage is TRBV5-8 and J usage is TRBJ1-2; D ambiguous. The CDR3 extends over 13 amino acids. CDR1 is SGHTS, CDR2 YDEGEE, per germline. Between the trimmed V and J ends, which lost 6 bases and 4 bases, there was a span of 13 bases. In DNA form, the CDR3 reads TGTGCCAGCACCCTCTGGGTGACCTATGGCTACACCTTC. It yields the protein CASTLWVTYGYTF.

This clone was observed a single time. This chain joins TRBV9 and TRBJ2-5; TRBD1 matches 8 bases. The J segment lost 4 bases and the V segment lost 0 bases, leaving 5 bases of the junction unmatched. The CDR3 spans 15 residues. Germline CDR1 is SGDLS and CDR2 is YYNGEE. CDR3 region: CASSVDTGTGETQYF. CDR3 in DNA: TGTGCCAGCAGCGTAGATACAGGGACAGGAGAGACCCAGTACTTC.

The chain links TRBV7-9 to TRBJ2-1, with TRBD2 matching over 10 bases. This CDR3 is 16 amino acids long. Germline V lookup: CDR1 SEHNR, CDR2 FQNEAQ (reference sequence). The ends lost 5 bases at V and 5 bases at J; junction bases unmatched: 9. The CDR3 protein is CASSPQGLAGDNEQFF. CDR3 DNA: TGTGCCAGCAGCCCCCAGGGCCTAGCGGGGGACAATGAGCAGTTCTTC.

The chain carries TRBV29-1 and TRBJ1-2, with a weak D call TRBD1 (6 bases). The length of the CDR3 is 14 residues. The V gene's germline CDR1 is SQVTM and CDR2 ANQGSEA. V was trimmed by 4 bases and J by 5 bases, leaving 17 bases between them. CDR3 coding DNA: TGCAGCGTTGTCGAACAGGGAATTTTTTATGGCTACACCTTC. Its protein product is CSVVEQGIFYGYTF.

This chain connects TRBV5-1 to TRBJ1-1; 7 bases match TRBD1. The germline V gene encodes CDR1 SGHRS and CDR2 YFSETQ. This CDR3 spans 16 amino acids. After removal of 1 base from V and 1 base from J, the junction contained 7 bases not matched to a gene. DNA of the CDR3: TGCGCCAGCAGCTTGAGTCGACAGGGTGGGAACACTGAAGCTTTCTTT. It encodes CASSLSRQGGNTEAFF.

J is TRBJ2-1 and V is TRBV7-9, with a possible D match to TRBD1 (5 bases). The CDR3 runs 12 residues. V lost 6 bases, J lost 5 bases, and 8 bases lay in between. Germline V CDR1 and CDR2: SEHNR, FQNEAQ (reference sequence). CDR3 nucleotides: TGTGCCAGCAGGGCGACAGACAATGAGCAGTTCTTC. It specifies CASRATDNEQFF.

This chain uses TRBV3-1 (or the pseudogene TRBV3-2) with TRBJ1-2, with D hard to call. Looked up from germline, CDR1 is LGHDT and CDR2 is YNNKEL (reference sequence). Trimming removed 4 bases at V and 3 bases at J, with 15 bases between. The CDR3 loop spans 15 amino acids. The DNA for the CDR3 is TGTGCCAGCAGCCCAATGTCTGTGGGATACTATGGCTACACCTTC. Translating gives CASSPMSVGYYGYTF.

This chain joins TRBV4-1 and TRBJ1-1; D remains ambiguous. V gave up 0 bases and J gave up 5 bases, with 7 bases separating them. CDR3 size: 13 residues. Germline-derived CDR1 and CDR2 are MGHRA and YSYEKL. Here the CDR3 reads CASSQDRRTEAFF. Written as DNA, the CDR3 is TGCGCCAGCAGCCAAGATCGGAGAACTGAAGCTTTCTTT.

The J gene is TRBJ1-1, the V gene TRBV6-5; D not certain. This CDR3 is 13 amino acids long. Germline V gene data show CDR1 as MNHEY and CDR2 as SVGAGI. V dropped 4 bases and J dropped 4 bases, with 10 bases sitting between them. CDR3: CASSLGRATEAFF. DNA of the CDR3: TGTGCCAGCAGTTTGGGGAGGGCCACTGAAGCTTTCTTT.

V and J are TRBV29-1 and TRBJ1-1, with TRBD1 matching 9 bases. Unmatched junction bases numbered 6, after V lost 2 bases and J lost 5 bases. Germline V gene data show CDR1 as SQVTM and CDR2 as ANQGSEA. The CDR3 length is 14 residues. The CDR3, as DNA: TGCAGCGTTGAATCCACGGGACAGGGAACTGAAGCTTTCTTT. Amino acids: CSVESTGQGTEAFF.

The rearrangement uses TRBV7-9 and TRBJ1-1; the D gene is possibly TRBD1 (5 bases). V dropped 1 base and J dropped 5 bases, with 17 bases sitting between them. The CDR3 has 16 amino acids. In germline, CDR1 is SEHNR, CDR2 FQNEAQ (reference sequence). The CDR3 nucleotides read TGTGCCAGCAGCTTAGAAGTAGGAGGGGAGGAGACTGAAGCTTTCTTT. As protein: CASSLEVGGEETEAFF.

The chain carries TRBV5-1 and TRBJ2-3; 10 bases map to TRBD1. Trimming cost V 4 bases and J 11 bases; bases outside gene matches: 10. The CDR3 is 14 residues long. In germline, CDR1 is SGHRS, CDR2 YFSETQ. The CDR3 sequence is CASSLGTGEVGQYF. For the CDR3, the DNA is TGCGCCAGCAGCCTTGGGACAGGGGAGGTAGGGCAGTATTTT.

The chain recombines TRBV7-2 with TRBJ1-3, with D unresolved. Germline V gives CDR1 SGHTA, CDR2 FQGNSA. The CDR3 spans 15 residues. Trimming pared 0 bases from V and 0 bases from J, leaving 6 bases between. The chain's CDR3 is CASSLARVSGNTIYF. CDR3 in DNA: TGTGCCAGCAGCTTAGCGAGGGTCTCTGGAAACACCATATATTTT.